The T cell receptor (beta chain) described here comes from a study of PD-L1 blockade in urothelial cancer. As for the study in general: In the patient group, most of the roughly 30 were males with bladder-origin urothelial cancer. Median T cell yield per blood sample was about 150,000 cells. Findings of the study overall: In blood at 3 weeks, tumor-associated clones expanded more among patients with durable benefit.

To note about this clone: Its antigen is undetermined.

The protocol was immunoSEQ multiplex PCR, while the TCRdb copy is restricted to in-frame clones and leaves out a portion. In the table there are about 45,000 clones, around 88% of which are singletons. This clonotype originated in an elderly man with urothelial cancer. This specimen consisted of PBMCs, obtained around atezolizumab (anti-PD-L1) treatment.

The CDR3 sequence is CASSQSPGRRDQPQHF. The CDR3 DNA is TGCGCCAGCAGCCAATCCCCGGGACGGAGGGATCAGCCCCAGCATTTT. The chain has TRBV4-3 and TRBJ1-5; D possibly corresponds to TRBD1 (5 bases). Trimming stripped 2 bases from V and 5 bases from J, with 16 bases between. CDR1 and CDR2 from the germline V gene are LGHNA and YSLEER. This CDR3 contains 16 residues.